These 30 T cell receptor beta chains were all obtained from the same sample, sequenced in a study of blood T cell repertoires in COVID-19. Assay: immunoSEQ multiplex PCR; the TCRdb copy retains only in-frame clones and omits some. Of some 200,000 clones listed, 80% to 90% are singletons. Sequences were obtained from peripheral blood. The origin of the receptors is a man aged 80 or over with acute or convalescent COVID-19.

This chain joins TRBV30 and TRBJ1-5; D remains ambiguous. V was shortened by 6 bases and J by 3 bases, with 12 bases between the two germline ends. CDR1 GTSNPN and CDR2 SVGIG come from the germline V gene (reference sequence). The CDR3 is 13 amino acids. The CDR3 sequence: CACGSGINQPQHF. The CDR3 DNA is TGTGCCTGTGGTTCGGGGATCAATCAGCCCCAGCATTTT.

The chain has TRBV11-3 and TRBJ1-1; D is undetermined. The CDR3 length is 14 residues. V lost 5 bases and J 2 bases, leaving 12 bases between the germline ends. The V gene's germline CDR1 is SGHNT and CDR2 YENEEA. The CDR3 region has the DNA TGTGCCAGCAGCCGCCGGGAACCAAACACTGAAGCTTTCTTT. Encoded protein: CASSRREPNTEAFF.

The chain couples TRBV21-1 to TRBJ2-3; the table names TRBD2, a call not compared with the DNA. TRBV21-1 is termed a pseudogene. The CDR3 runs 15 residues. The CDR3 region is CASSKRTPSTDTQYF. The CDR3 nucleotides are TGTGCCAGCAGCAAGAGGACTCCGAGCACAGATACGCAGTATTTT.

On this clone: Other DNA sequences of this sample code for an identical CDR3. The chain joins TRBV6-5 to TRBJ1-1; 10 bases are shared with TRBD1. V shed 1 base and J 6 bases; nucleotides not matched to a gene: 5. The germline V gene has CDR1 MNHEY and CDR2 SVGAGI. The CDR3 totals 15 residues. CDR3 in DNA: TGTGCCAGCAGTTACTTAGGACAGGGGGGCGCTGAAGCTTTCTTT. Translation: CASSYLGQGGAEAFF.

This sequence joins TRBV6-5 and TRBJ1-5; TRBD1 aligns across 9 bases. The CDR3 is 15 amino acids. Per the germline V gene, CDR1 is MNHEY and CDR2 is SVGAGI. V shed 5 bases and J 3 bases; nucleotides not matched to a gene: 5. The CDR3 DNA sequence: TGTGCCAGCAGTAAGGGGACAGGGAACAATCAGCCCCAGCATTTT. It yields the protein CASSKGTGNNQPQHF.

Turning to this clone: The sample holds other DNA sequences that translate to the same CDR3. This chain links TRBV7-3 with TRBJ2-5; 9 nucleotides agree with TRBD2. The V and J ends lost 1 base and 5 bases, in that order; junction bases with no gene match: 2. Per germline, CDR1 SGHTA and CDR2 FQGTGA. The length of the CDR3 is 14 residues. The CDR3 region is CASSLSGRGETQYF. The CDR3 DNA reads TGTGCCAGCAGCTTAAGCGGGAGGGGGGAGACCCAGTACTTC.

The chain's CDR3 is CASSTDRDNEQFF. CDR3 DNA: TGTGCCAGCAGCACGGACAGGGACAATGAGCAGTTCTTC. The genes are TRBV7-9 and TRBJ2-1; 8 positions agree with TRBD1. This CDR3 contains 13 residues. CDR1 is SEHNR and CDR2 is FQNEAQ in the germline V gene (reference sequence). The V and J ends lost 5 bases and 5 bases, in that order; junction bases with no gene match: 2. Drawing the rest from reference TRBV7-9 and TRBJ2-1, the complete variable domain is DTGVSQNPRHKITKRGQNVTFRCDPISEHNRLYWYRQTLGQGPEFLTYFQNEAQLEKSRLLSDRFSAERPKGSFSTLEIQRTEQGDSAMYLCASSTDRDNEQFFGPGTRLTVL.

The chain joins TRBV30 to TRBJ2-1; TRBD2 matches at 10 bases. The germline gives CDR1 GTSNPN, CDR2 SVGIG (reference sequence). There are 16 residues in the CDR3. J was trimmed by 3 bases and V by 7 bases; bases with no gene match: 12. Written as DNA, the CDR3 is TGTGCCTCGAACACGGGGAGCGGGAGGGTCTACAATGAGCAGTTCTTC. Translating it yields CASNTGSGRVYNEQFF.

The chain is built from TRBV5-4 and TRBJ1-4, with a weak D call TRBD1 (5 bases). V lost 0 bases, J lost 6 bases, and 12 bases lay in between. Germline V CDR1 and CDR2: SGHNT, YYREEE (reference sequence). This CDR3 contains 15 residues. The CDR3 nucleotides read TGTGCCAGCAGCTTGGTGGGCCAGGGTGATGAAAAACTGTTTTTT. Residues: CASSLVGQGDEKLFF. Based on the CDR3 plus reference TRBV5-4 and TRBJ1-4, the full variable domain is ETGVTQSPTHLIKTRGQQVTLRCSSQSGHNTVSWYQQALGQGPQFIFQYYREEENGRGNFPPRFSGLQFPNYSSELNVNALELDDSALYLCASSLVGQGDEKLFFGSGTQLSVL.

The chain joins TRBV25-1 to TRBJ1-5; 7 nucleotides line up with TRBD1. The CDR3 contains 18 residues. V dropped 2 bases and J dropped 1; count of bases not matched to a gene: 11. Germline-derived CDR1 and CDR2 are MGHDK and SYGVNS. The CDR3 here is CASSENTEDRQSNQPQHF. Written as DNA, the CDR3 is TGTGCCAGCAGTGAAAATACAGAGGACAGGCAGAGCAATCAGCCCCAGCATTTT.

Here the CDR3 reads CAISLRGDEQYV. Here the CDR3 DNA reads TGTGCCATCAGTTTGCGGGGGGACGAGCAGTACGTC. V usage is TRBV10-3 and J usage is TRBJ2-7; 8 nucleotides line up with TRBD2. Germline CDR1 ENHRY, CDR2 SYGVKD. J gave up 5 bases and V 5 bases, and 2 bases lay outside the gene matches. The CDR3 loop spans 12 amino acids.

The chain has TRBV6-2 or TRBV6-3 and TRBJ1-2; D unresolved. The germline V and J ends were trimmed by 0 bases and 8 bases, with 7 bases remaining between them. The CDR3 covers 12 residues. The V gene's germline CDR1 is MNHEY and CDR2 SVGEGT. The CDR3 here is CASSYSFGGYTF. The CDR3 DNA sequence: TGTGCCAGCAGTTACTCATTCGGGGGCTACACCTTC.

V and J are TRBV14 and TRBJ2-3; no clear D. The CDR3 extends over 12 amino acids. V lost 4 bases, J lost 4 bases, and 6 bases lay in between. CDR1 is SGHDN, CDR2 FVKESK, per germline. CDR3: CASSPFADTQYF. Written as DNA, the CDR3 is TGTGCCAGCAGCCCGTTCGCAGATACGCAGTATTTT.

The V call is TRBV5-7, the J call TRBJ1-5; no firm D call. TRBV5-7 is labeled an ORF, and its function is uncertain. V gave up 2 bases and J gave up 7 bases, with 10 bases separating them. This CDR3 has 13 amino acids. Here the CDR3 DNA reads TGTGCCAGCAGCTTTAGCGGGAGACAGCCCCAGCATTTT. This codes for CASSFSGRQPQHF.

The count of this clone is one. This chain links TRBV24-1 with TRBJ2-1, with TRBD2 matching over 7 bases. Unmatched junction bases numbered 4, after V lost 3 bases and J lost 6 bases. This CDR3 has 14 amino acids. CDR1 and CDR2 from the germline V gene are KGHDR and SFDVKD. In DNA, the CDR3 is TGTGCCACCAGTGATCAGACTAGCTTCAATGAGCAGTTCTTC. This codes for CATSDQTSFNEQFF.

As DNA, the CDR3 is TGTGCCAGTAGTATAGAAGTGGCTAGCGGAAACACCGGGGAGCTGTTTTTT. Amino acid sequence: CASSIEVASGNTGELFF. The chain has TRBV19 and TRBJ2-2; 7 bases are shared with TRBD2. CDR3 length equals 17 residues. V trimming: 0 bases; J trimming: 2 bases; junction bases outside the gene matches: 6. From germline, CDR1 is LNHDA and CDR2 SQIVND (reference sequence).

This chain uses TRBV5-6 with TRBJ2-1; tentative D call: TRBD2 (5 bases). Trimming stripped 0 bases from V and 8 bases from J, with 12 bases between. Germline-derived CDR1 and CDR2 are SGHDT and YYEEEE. CDR3 length: 14 amino acids. The CDR3 DNA reads as TGTGCCAGCAGCTTGGTTGAGGGTTTGCATGAGCAGTTCTTC. As protein: CASSLVEGLHEQFF.

The chain has TRBV28 and TRBJ2-7; TRBD2 agrees at 15 bases. Per the germline V gene, CDR1 is MDHEN and CDR2 is SYDVKM. This CDR3 has 15 residues. V lost 6 bases to trimming and J lost 8 bases; unmatched junction nucleotides: 8. CDR3 nucleotide sequence: TGTGCCAGCAGCTTTTGGACTAGCGGGAGGGCAAAGCAGTACTTC. It specifies CASSFWTSGRAKQYF.

This chain links TRBV7-2 with TRBJ2-5; 7 bases line up with TRBD1. Per the germline V gene, CDR1 is SGHTA and CDR2 is FQGNSA. The CDR3 covers 15 residues. V was clipped by 2 bases and J by 2 bases; unmatched bases: 5. DNA of the CDR3: TGTGCCAGCAGCTTACTACAGGGGACACAAGAGACCCAGTACTTC. It translates to CASSLLQGTQETQYF.

The rearrangement uses TRBV18 and TRBJ1-1; unclear D gene. The V end lost 3 bases, the J end lost 0 bases, and 8 bases lay between the germline ends. The CDR3 is 14 residues long. Germline CDR1 KGHSH, CDR2 LQKENI. The CDR3 DNA reads TGTGCCAGCTCACCTACAGTTATGAACACTGAAGCTTTCTTT. Protein product: CASSPTVMNTEAFF.

The chain uses TRBV7-9 and TRBJ2-7; 8 bases line up with TRBD2. In germline, CDR1 is SEHNR, CDR2 FQNEAQ (reference sequence). J lost 3 bases, V lost 1 base, and 5 bases had no gene match. The CDR3 loop spans 15 amino acids. CDR3 DNA sequence: TGTGCCAGCAGCTTAGGGTCTAGCGGGTACTACGAGCAGTACGTC. Translated: CASSLGSSGYYEQYV.

This chain connects TRBV11-3 to TRBJ1-2; 9 bases are shared with TRBD1. The junction had 7 bases not matched to a gene; V was cut back by 5 bases and J by 0 bases. The CDR3 has 16 residues. Germline CDR1 and CDR2: SGHNT and YENEEA. In DNA form, the CDR3 reads TGTGCCAGCAGCACAGGGGGCTCACTGACTAACTATGGCTACACCTTC. Protein: CASSTGGSLTNYGYTF.

The chain carries TRBV18 and TRBJ2-7, with 11 bases identical to TRBD1. V lost 3 bases and J lost 6; bases outside the gene matches: 7. Per the germline V gene, CDR1 is KGHSH and CDR2 is LQKENI. The CDR3 sequence is 15 residues long. The CDR3, as DNA: TGTGCCAGCTCACCGACGGGGACAGGGGGTGTCGAGCAGTACTTC. It translates to CASSPTGTGGVEQYF.

The V and J genes are TRBV4-3 and TRBJ2-1; D remains unclear. CDR3 length: 15 amino acids. The V end was cut by 1 base, the J end by 6 bases, with 13 bases between. Germline CDR1 LGHNA, CDR2 YSLEER. CDR3 region: CASSQGHRASNEQFF. CDR3 DNA: TGCGCCAGCAGCCAAGGTCACCGAGCTAGCAATGAGCAGTTCTTC.

This chain links TRBV10-1 with TRBJ2-3; D uncertain. The germline V gene encodes CDR1 WNHNN and CDR2 SYGVQD (reference sequence). The CDR3 is 14 amino acids. V shed 0 bases and J shed 5 bases, with 9 bases lying between them. The CDR3 sequence: CASSESIYGDTQYF. CDR3 nucleotide sequence: TGCGCCAGCAGTGAGTCAATCTACGGAGATACGCAGTATTTT.

This rearrangement joins TRBV2 to TRBJ2-1; D is undetermined. V was clipped by 6 bases and J by 8 bases, with 11 bases between them. CDR3 size: 12 residues. From germline, CDR1 is SNHLY and CDR2 FYNNEI. As DNA, the CDR3 is TGTGCCAGCAGGTTACTCGCTGATGAGCAGTTCTTC. This translates into CASRLLADEQFF. The entire variable domain, with the rest obtained from reference TRBV2 and TRBJ2-1, is as follows: EPEVTQTPSHQVTQMGQEVILRCVPISNHLYFYWYRQILGQKVEFLVSFYNNEISEKSEIFDDQFSVERPDGSNFTLKIRSTKLEDSAMYFCASRLLADEQFFGPGTRLTVL.

The V call is TRBV7-8, the J call TRBJ1-2; weak D call: TRBD1 (5 bases). The V gene's germline CDR1 is SGHVS and CDR2 FQNEAQ. This CDR3 has 17 residues. Trimming left V 1 base short and J 9 bases short, with 24 bases between. DNA for the CDR3: TGTGCCAGCAGCTTAGGGGGTGGCCGGGCAGGGCTGAGTCGCTACACCTTC. This gives the protein CASSLGGGRAGLSRYTF.

V and J are TRBV3-1 (or the pseudogene TRBV3-2) and TRBJ2-3; 12 nucleotides match TRBD2. Unmatched junction bases numbered 7, after V lost 4 bases and J lost 2 bases. This CDR3 is 17 amino acids long. The V gene's germline CDR1 is LGHDT and CDR2 YNNKEL (reference sequence). The CDR3 spells CASSPLAGGLLTDTQYF. The DNA of the CDR3 is TGTGCCAGCAGCCCGCTAGCGGGAGGGCTCCTCACAGATACGCAGTATTTT.

The chain combines TRBV6-5 with TRBJ1-4; tentatively, D is TRBD1 (5 bases). V was pared by 3 bases and J by 7 bases, with 12 bases between. Germline loops: CDR1 MNHEY, CDR2 SVGAGI. The CDR3 is 14 amino acids. The CDR3 nucleotides read TGTGCCAGCAGTTATCAGGGCGGGGGTGAAAAACTGTTTTTT. Protein: CASSYQGGGEKLFF.

The CDR3 region is CASSEEEGVPPAALHF. The CDR3 region has the DNA TGTGCCAGCAGTGAAGAAGAGGGGGTCCCTCCCGCAGCCCTCCACTTT. J is TRBJ1-6 and V is TRBV6-1, with D maybe TRBD1 (6 bases). Trimming cost V 1 base and J 14 bases, with 21 bases left between them. Germline assignment: CDR1 MNHNS and CDR2 SASEGT. CDR3 size: 16 residues.